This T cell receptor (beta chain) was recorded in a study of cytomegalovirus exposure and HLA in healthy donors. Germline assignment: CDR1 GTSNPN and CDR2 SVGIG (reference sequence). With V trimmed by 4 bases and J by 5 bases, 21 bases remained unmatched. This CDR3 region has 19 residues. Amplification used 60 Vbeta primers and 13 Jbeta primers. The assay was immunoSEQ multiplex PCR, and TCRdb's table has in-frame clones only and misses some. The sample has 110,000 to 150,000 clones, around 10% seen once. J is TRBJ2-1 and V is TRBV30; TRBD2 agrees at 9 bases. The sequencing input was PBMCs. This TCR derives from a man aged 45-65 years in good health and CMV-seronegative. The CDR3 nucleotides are TGTGCCTGGAAGAGTGGCAGGGTCTTGACTAGCGGCCCTGACAATGAGCAGTTCTTC. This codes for CAWKSGRVLTSGPDNEQFF.